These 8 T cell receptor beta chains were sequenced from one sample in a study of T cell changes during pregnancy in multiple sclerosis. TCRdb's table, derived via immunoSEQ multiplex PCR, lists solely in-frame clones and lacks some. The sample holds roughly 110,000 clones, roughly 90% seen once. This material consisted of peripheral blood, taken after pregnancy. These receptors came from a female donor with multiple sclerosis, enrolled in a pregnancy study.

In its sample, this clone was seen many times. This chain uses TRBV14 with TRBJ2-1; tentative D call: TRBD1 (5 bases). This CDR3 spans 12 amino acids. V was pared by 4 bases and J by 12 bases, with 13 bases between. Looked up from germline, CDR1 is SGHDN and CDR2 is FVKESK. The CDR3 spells CASSPKGVRQFF. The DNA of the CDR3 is TGTGCCAGCAGCCCCAAAGGGGTAAGGCAGTTCTTC.

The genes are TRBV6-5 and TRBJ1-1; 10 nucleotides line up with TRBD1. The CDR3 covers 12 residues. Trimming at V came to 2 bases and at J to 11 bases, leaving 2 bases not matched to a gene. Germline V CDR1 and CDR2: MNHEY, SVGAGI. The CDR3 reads CASSYTGQGAFF. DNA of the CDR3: TGTGCCAGCAGTTACACGGGACAGGGGGCTTTCTTT.

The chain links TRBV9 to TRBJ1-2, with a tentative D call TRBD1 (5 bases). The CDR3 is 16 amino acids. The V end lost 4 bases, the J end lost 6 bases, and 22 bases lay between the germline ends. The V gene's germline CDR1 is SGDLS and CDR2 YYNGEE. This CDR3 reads CASSRSGEKVLNGYTF. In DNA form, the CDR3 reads TGTGCCAGCAGCAGATCGGGGGAAAAAGTCCTAAATGGCTACACCTTC.

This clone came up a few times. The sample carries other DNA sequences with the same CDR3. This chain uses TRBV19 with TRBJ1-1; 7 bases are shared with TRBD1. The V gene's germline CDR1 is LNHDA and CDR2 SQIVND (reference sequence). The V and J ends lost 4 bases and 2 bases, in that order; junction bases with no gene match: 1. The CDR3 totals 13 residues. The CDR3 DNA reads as TGTGCCAGTAGTAGACAGGGAAACACTGAAGCTTTCTTT. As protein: CASSRQGNTEAFF.

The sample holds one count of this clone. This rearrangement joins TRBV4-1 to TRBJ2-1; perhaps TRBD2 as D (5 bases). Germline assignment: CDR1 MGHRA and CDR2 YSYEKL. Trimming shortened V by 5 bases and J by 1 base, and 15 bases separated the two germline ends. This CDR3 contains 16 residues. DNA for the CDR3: TGCGCCAGCAGCAAATGGACTCACTCTTCCTACAATGAGCAGTTCTTC. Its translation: CASSKWTHSSYNEQFF.

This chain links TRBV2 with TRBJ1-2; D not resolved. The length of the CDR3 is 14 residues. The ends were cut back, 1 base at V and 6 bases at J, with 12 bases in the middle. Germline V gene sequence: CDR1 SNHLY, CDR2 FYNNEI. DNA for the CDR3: TGTGCCAGCAGTGAAGTTTTCTTACTGGATGGCTACACCTTC. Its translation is CASSEVFLLDGYTF.

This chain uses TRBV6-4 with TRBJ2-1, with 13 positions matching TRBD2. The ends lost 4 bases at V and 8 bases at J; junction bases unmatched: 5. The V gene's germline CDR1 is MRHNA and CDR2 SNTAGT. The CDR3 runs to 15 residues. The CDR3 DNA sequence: TGTGCCAGCAGTGTGGGACTAGCGGGAATCGATGAGCAGTTCTTC. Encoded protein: CASSVGLAGIDEQFF.

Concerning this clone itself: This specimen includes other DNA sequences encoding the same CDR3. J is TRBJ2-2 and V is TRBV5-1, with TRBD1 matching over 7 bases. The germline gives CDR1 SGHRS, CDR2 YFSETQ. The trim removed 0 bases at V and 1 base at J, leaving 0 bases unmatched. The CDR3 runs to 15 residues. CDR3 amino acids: CASSLGQGNTGELFF. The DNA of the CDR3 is TGCGCCAGCAGCTTGGGACAGGGGAACACCGGGGAGCTGTTTTTT. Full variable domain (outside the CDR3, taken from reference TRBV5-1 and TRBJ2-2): KAGVTQTPRYLIKTRGQQVTLSCSPISGHRSVSWYQQTPGQGLQFLFEYFSETQRNKGNFPGRFSGRQFSNSRSEMNVSTLELGDSALYLCASSLGQGNTGELFFGEGSRLTVL.